This T cell receptor (beta chain) was observed in a study of T-cell memory formation after mild COVID-19. TCRdb reprocessed the 5' RACE reads via MiXCR and lists one record per CDR3 protein. The data show 300,000 to 400,000 distinct CDR3 sequences, under 15% seen once. V was shortened by 0 bases and J by 7 bases, with 13 bases between the two germline ends. The CDR3 sequence is 15 residues long. Sample: PBMCs or a T cell subset sorted from them (not recorded which). The chain carries TRBV12-3 or TRBV12-4 and TRBJ1-5; tentatively, D is TRBD1 (6 bases). This sequence originates from a man aged 18 to 29 who had mild COVID-19 (a few samples of this study predate the infection). Cell type and time point are not known. The CDR3 DNA reads TGTGCCAGCAGTTTAGCGCTGGGGGCCGGGCAGCCCCAGCATTTT. Residues: CASSLALGAGQPQHF.